This is a list of T cell receptor beta chains from one sample in a study of brain T cells in children with intractable seizures. Produced via immunoSEQ multiplex PCR; TCRdb's table is partial and in-frame only. The profile covers about 320,000 clones, with over 90% appearing a single time and around 5% taken by the ten largest. Sequencing used peripheral blood, obtained roughly 5 months after surgery. The receptor source for this set is a boy younger than two with tuberous sclerosis and intractable seizures. The CDR3 runs from the conserved cysteine through the conserved F or W. The order of the fields is D gene, clone size, J gene, V gene, CDR3 DNA, CDR3 protein. A D gene is named only where the DNA matches it firmly. For some rows the clone size is stated as once, few or many, or as a class when expanded; others skip it.

TRBD1 | - | TRBJ2-2 | TRBV19 | TGTGCCAGTACAAGACAGGGGGCGAACACCGGGGAGCTGTTTTTT | CASTRQGANTGELFF
- | - | TRBJ1-5 | TRBV7-8 | TGTGCCAGCAGCTTAGTCCTACCTGAGGGGGGTGCGGATCAGCCCCAGCATTTT | CASSLVLPEGGADQPQHF
- | - | TRBJ2-5 | TRBV30 | TGTGCCTGGGGCCGACAAGAGACCCAGTACTTC | CAWGRQETQYF
- | - | TRBJ2-2 | TRBV30 | TGTGCCTGGTCGAACCGGGAGCTGTTTTTT | CAWSNRELFF
- | once | TRBJ2-7 | TRBV4-2 | TGTGCCAGCAGCAAGTCCGGGACCCCAGACGAGCAGTACTTC | CASSKSGTPDEQYF
- | - | TRBJ1-5 | TRBV19 | TGTGCCAGTAGTATAGATCGGTGGGGCAATCAGCCCCAGCATTTT | CASSIDRWGNQPQHF
TRBD1 | - | TRBJ1-2 | TRBV6-5 | TGTGCCAGTACATATAACAGGGGTGCGAACTATGGCTACACCTTC | CASTYNRGANYGYTF
TRBD2 | - | TRBJ2-3 | TRBV30 | TGTGCCTGGAGTGAAGGACTAGCGGAGGGCACAGATACGCAGTATTTT | CAWSEGLAEGTDTQYF
- | once | TRBJ1-1 | TRBV12-3/TRBV12-4 | TGTGCCAGCAGATACAAGGATGGCACTGAAGCTTTCTTT | CASRYKDGTEAFF
- | - | TRBJ2-7 | TRBV20-1 | TGCAGTGCTCCGAGCTCCTACGAGCAGTACTTC | CSAPSSYEQYF
TRBD1 | few | TRBJ2-3 | TRBV4-1 | TGCGCCAGCAGCTTCGGACAGGGAACAGATACGCAGTATTTT | CASSFGQGTDTQYF
TRBD2 | - | TRBJ2-7 | TRBV12-3/TRBV12-4 | TGTGCCAGCAGTGGGACTAGTTACTACGAGCAGTACTTC | CASSGTSYYEQYF
TRBD1 | - | TRBJ2-7 | TRBV7-3 | TGTGCCAGCAGCTTAATCGGACAGGCAAACTACGAGCAGTACTTC | CASSLIGQANYEQYF
- | - | TRBJ1-1 | TRBV6-1 | TGTGCCAGCAGTGGTGGGGTTTTTTTCTTGAACACTGAAGCTTTCTTT | CASSGGVFFLNTEAFF
- | - | TRBJ1-3 | TRBV3-1/TRBV3-2 | TGTGCCAGCAGCCAAGTTCGGGGTTCGGGAAACACCATATATTTT | CASSQVRGSGNTIYF
TRBD2 | - | TRBJ2-3 | TRBV3-1/TRBV3-2 | TGTGCCAGCAGCCAATGGGGGCTAGCGGGAGGGCCAAGCACAGATACGCAGTATTTT | CASSQWGLAGGPSTDTQYF
- | - | TRBJ1-2 | TRBV7-9 | TGTGCCAGCAGCTTAGCGGGGAGCTCACTCTATGGCTACACCTTC | CASSLAGSSLYGYTF
- | - | TRBJ1-5 | TRBV2 | TGTGCCAGCAGGTCAGAAGACCTAGCAAATCAGCCCCAGCATTTT | CASRSEDLANQPQHF
- | few | TRBJ2-7 | TRBV5-1 | TGCGCCAGCAGCGCCGACTCCTACGAGCAGTACTTC | CASSADSYEQYF
- | - | TRBJ2-5 | TRBV19 | TGTGCCAGTAGTATAGGTGGGGGGCCGGCAGAGACCCAGTACTTC | CASSIGGGPAETQYF
TRBD1 | - | TRBJ1-1 | TRBV10-3 | TGTGCCATCGGGGACAGGGGGTCCACTGAAGCTTTCTTT | CAIGDRGSTEAFF
- | - | TRBJ2-7 | TRBV11-2 | TGTGCCAGCAGCTTAGATCCCCTTGGGACGGGAACCTACGAGCAGTACTTC | CASSLDPLGTGTYEQYF
- | - | TRBJ1-5 | TRBV4-1 | TGCGCCAGCAGCCAAGCGATTTTCGACGGAATGGGTCAGCCCCAGCATTTT | CASSQAIFDGMGQPQHF
- | - | TRBJ1-2 | TRBV14 | TGTGCCAGCAGCCCACAAAAGGGGTGGTATGGCTACACCTTC | CASSPQKGWYGYTF
- | - | TRBJ1-6 | TRBV9 | TGTGCCAGCAGCCCCCGAGCGGTGACCAATTCACCCCTCCACTTT | CASSPRAVTNSPLHF
- | - | TRBJ2-7 | TRBV4-1 | TGCGCCAGCAGCCAAGATTCGACATTAGCCCTCTACGAGCAGTACTTC | CASSQDSTLALYEQYF
- | - | TRBJ2-2 | TRBV5-1 | TGCGCCAGCAGCTTGCGGACAGAGAACACCGGGGAGCTGTTTTTT | CASSLRTENTGELFF
- | - | TRBJ1-2 | TRBV29-1 | TGCAGCGTTGACCCTCCGTATGGCTACACCTTC | CSVDPPYGYTF
TRBD2 | - | TRBJ2-1 | TRBV7-3 | TGTGCCAGCAGCCCCTTAGAGCGGGGGTACAATGAGCAGTTCTTC | CASSPLERGYNEQFF
- | - | TRBJ1-1 | TRBV20-1 | TGCAGTGCCACTGAAGCTTTCTTT | CSATEAFF
TRBD2 | - | TRBJ2-2 | TRBV7-9 | TGTGCCAGCAGCGGACGACTAGCGGGCGGGGAGCTGTTTTTT | CASSGRLAGGELFF